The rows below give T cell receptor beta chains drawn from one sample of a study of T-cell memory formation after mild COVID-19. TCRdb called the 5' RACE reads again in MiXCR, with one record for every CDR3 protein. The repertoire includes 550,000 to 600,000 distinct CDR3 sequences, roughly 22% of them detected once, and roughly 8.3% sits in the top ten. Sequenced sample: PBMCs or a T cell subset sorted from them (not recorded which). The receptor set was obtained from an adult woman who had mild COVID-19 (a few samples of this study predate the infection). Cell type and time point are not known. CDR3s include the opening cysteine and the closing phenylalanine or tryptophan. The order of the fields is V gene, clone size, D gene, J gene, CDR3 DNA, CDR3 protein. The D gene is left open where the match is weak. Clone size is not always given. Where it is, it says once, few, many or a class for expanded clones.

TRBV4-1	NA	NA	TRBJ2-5	TGCGCCAGCAGCCATCGACCGGGGGGCCCGAAAGAGACCCAGTACTTC	CASSHRPGGPKETQYF
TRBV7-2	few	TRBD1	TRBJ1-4	TGTGCCAGCAGCTCCTTGGACAGGGCCGGAAAACTGTTTTTT	CASSSLDRAGKLFF
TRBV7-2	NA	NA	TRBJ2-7	TGTGCCAGCAGCTTAGTAGCTAGCAGACTTGTACCTTACGAGCAGTACTTC	CASSLVASRLVPYEQYF
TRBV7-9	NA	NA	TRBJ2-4	TGTGCCAGCAGCCAGATTAGTCTAGGAAACATTCAGTACTTC	CASSQISLGNIQYF
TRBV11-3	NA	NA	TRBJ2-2	TGTGCCAGCAGCTCTGGAAGACTAGGTGTTACCGGGGAGCTGTTTTTT	CASSSGRLGVTGELFF
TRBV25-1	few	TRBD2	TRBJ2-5	TGTGCCAGCAGTTTCGGGACTAGCGGAAACAAAGAGACCCAGTACTTC	CASSFGTSGNKETQYF
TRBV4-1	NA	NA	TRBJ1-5	TGCGCCAGCAGCCAAGATCGGGCGGGGGTCAGCCAGCCCCAGCATTTT	CASSQDRAGVSQPQHF
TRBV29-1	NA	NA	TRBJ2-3	TGCAGCTATGGCGTCTCCTTTGGAGATACGCAGTATTTT	CSYGVSFGDTQYF
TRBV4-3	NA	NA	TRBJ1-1	TGCGCCAGCAGCCAATGGTTCCAGGGAAGCACTGAAGCTTTCTTT	CASSQWFQGSTEAFF
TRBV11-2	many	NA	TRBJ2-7	TGTGCCAGCAGCAAGGCCCCCGTGGTGGGGTCCTACGAGCAGTACTTC	CASSKAPVVGSYEQYF
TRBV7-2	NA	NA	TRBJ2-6	TGTGCCAGCAGCTTAGCGCCAGGGGGAGGATCTGGGGCCAACGTCCTGACTTTC	CASSLAPGGGSGANVLTF
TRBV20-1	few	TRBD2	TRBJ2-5	TGCAGTGCTAGACCCACCGGAGGGACTAGCGGGAGTGAGACCCAGTACTTC	CSARPTGGTSGSETQYF
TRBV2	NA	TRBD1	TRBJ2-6	TGTGCCAGCAGTGACCTAGCAAACAGGGGGAATGGGGCCAACGTCCTGACTTTC	CASSDLANRGNGANVLTF
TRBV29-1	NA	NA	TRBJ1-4	TGCAGCGTGACCCCACAGGGCCCTAATGAAAAACTGTTTTTT	CSVTPQGPNEKLFF
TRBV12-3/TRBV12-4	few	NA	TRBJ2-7	TGTGCCAGCAACCTCCGTGGCAGAGGCTACGAGCAGTACTTC	CASNLRGRGYEQYF
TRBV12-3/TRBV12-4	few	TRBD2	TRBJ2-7	TGTGCCAGCAGTTTAGGGGGTAGCGGGGGTTCCGTTGGGGAGCAGTACTTC	CASSLGGSGGSVGEQYF
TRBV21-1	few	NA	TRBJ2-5	TGTGCCAGCAGCAGGTGGGGCCACCAAGAGACCCAGTACTTC	CASSRWGHQETQYF
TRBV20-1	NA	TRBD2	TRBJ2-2	TGCAGTGCAGGAGGACTAGCGGCGAGCACCGGGGAGCTGTTTTTT	CSAGGLAASTGELFF
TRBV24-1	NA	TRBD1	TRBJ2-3	TGTGCCACCAGTGATTTCACCGGGACAGGAAATGGAGATACGCAGTATTTT	CATSDFTGTGNGDTQYF
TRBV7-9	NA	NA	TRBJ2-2	TGTGCCAGCAGCCAAGTGGGAGGGAACACCGGGGAGCTGTTTTTT	CASSQVGGNTGELFF
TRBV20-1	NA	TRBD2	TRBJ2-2	TGCAGCTTACTAGCGGGAGAGACCGGGGAGCTGTTTTTT	CSLLAGETGELFF
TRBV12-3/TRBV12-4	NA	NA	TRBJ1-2	TGTGCCAGCAGTTCCGAGTTTCCGGCTAGGGGAAACTATGGCTACACCTTC	CASSSEFPARGNYGYTF
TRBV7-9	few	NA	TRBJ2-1	TGTGCCAGCAGCTTAATACGGCTGACCTACAATGAGCAGTTCTTC	CASSLIRLTYNEQFF
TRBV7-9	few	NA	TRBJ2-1	TGTGCCAGCAGCTTAGAGTCTAATCCTTTCTTC	CASSLESNPFF
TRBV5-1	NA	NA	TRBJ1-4	TGCGCCAGCAGCTGGGGACCGGGTCCCGCAACTAATGAAGAACTGTTTTTT	CASSWGPGPATNEELFF
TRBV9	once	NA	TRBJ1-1	TGTGCCAGCAGCGTATCGGGGGCGAACACTGAAGCTTTCTTT	CASSVSGANTEAFF
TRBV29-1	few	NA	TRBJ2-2	TGCAGCGTTGTAAGCGGAGTTAACACCGGGGAGCTGTTTTTT	CSVVSGVNTGELFF
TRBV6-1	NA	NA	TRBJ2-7	TGTGCCAGCATTCCGGACTTGCGAAATCGATTTGCCGAGCAGTACTTC	CASIPDLRNRFAEQYF
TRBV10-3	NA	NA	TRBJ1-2	TGTGCCATCAGTATGGGACCCCTTTTGGGCTACACCTTC	CAISMGPLLGYTF
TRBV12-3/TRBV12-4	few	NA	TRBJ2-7	TGTGCCAGCAGTTTAACTTACTCAAACCAGGGTTACGAGCAGTACTTC	CASSLTYSNQGYEQYF
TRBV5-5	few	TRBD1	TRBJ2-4	TGTGCCAGCAGCGTAAGGCCGGTCGAGGGACAGGGTTACCTGAGGGCCAAAAACATTCAGTACTTC	CASSVRPVEGQGYLRAKNIQYF
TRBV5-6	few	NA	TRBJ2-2	TGTGCCAGCAGCCCGAACAGGGCCGGGGAGCTGTTTTTT	CASSPNRAGELFF
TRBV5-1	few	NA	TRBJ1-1	TGCGCCAGCAACTGGGGCTCCATGAACACTGAAGCTTTCTTT	CASNWGSMNTEAFF
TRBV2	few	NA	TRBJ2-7	TGTGCCAGCAGTGGGGTGGGCCTCTACGAGCAGTACTTC	CASSGVGLYEQYF
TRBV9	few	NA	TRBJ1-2	TGTGCCAGCAGCTCGAAGCCGACGACTTTCTGGTCGGACTATGGCTACACCTTC	CASSSKPTTFWSDYGYTF
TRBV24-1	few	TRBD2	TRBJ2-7	TGTGCCACCAGTGATTCGACTAGCGGGGCCTACGAGCAGTACTTC	CATSDSTSGAYEQYF